This entry is about one TCR beta chain. Its antigen remains unidentified. This entry belongs to a study of T cells after yellow fever vaccination. Study context: Researchers used SMART-Seq v4 Ultra Low Input to prepare fractions that had low cell numbers.

TCRdb ran MiXCR on the 5' RACE reads and lists one entry per CDR3 protein. The sample lists 150,000 to 200,000 distinct CDR3 sequences; around 8.5% were seen once. Trimming removed 0 bases at V and 5 bases at J, with 7 bases between. This CDR3 has 13 residues. Study-level points and caveats: The secondary response was weaker but peaked faster, day 5 versus 15. Of the clonotypes, a small share occurred in both CD4 and CD8 compartments. Most primary-vaccination clones recurred post-booster (approximately 95% CD4, 88% CD8).

V gene TRBV12-3 or TRBV12-4 combines with J gene TRBJ1-1; no firm D call. The sample was CD8+ T cells sorted from PBMCs, taken 45 days after the yellow fever booster vaccination. The TCR comes from a man between 18 and 35 years old who received the YFV17D yellow fever vaccine. CDR3 region: CASSLARVTEAFF. In nucleotides, the CDR3 is TGTGCCAGCAGTTTAGCTAGGGTGACTGAAGCTTTCTTT.